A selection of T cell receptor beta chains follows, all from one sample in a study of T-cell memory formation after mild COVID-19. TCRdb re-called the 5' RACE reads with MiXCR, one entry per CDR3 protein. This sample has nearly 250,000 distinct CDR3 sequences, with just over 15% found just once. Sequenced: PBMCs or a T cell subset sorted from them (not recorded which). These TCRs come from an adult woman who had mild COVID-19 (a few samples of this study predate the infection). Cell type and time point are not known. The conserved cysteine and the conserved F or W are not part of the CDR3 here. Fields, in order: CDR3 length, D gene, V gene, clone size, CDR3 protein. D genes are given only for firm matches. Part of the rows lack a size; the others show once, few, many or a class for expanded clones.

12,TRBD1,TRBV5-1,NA,ASSSGQGTIGYT
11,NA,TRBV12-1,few,ASSFNTFRGNT
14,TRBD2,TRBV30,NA,AWSVASGGGQETQY
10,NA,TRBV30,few,AWSVYTYEQY
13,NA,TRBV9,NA,ASSVVGDSNQPQH
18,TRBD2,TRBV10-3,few,AISENGGLAGGPRRSEQY
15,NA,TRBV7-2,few,ASSPAWGVRSTDTQY
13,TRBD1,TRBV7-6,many,ASSLGTGSSTEAF
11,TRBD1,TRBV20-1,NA,SAREDRVNEQF
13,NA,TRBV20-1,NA,SAKSARGLTDTQY
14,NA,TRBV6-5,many,ASSSLLGAPTDTQY
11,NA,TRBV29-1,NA,SVDGAGGRGYT
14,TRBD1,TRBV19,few,ASTAGTGQYPDTQY
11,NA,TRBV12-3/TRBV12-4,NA,ASRFPGSYGYT
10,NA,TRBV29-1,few,SVAYTGYTQY
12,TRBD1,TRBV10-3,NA,AISRQGQNTEAF
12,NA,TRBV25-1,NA,ASSDSSGANVLT
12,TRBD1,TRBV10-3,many,AISGGGARNEAF
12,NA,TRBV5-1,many,ASSLTRGGETQY
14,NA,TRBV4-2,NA,ASSQNSGTSAGELF
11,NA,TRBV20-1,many,SARDLVNTEAF
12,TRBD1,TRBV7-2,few,ASSLWDRGRGYT
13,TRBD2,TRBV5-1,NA,ASQPSGKASGEQY
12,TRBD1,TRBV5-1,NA,ASRRGQGFTEAF
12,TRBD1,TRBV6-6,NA,ASSAGTGENIQY
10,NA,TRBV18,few,ASSYTNTEAF
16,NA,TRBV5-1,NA,ASSLGVIRLTSTDTQY
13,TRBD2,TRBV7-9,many,ASSSLLAGDSQQF
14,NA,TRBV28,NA,ASANGGAASSQPQH
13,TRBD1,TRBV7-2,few,ASSMTGSGANVLT
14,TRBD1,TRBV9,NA,ASSVGQGLRDYGYT
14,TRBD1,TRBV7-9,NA,ASSLESGQGGSPLH
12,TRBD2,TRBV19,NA,ASRSLAGVNEQF
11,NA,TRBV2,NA,ASSRKLEGRAA
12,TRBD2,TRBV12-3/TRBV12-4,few,ASSLSGGRGEQY
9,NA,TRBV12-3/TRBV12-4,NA,ASSPVGTQY
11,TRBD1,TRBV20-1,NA,SARDSAPSPLH
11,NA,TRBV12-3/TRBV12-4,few,ASSLREWDPIY
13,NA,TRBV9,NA,ASSVATGYQETQY
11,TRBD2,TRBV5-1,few,ASRMTSGYEQY
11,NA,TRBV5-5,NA,ASSLEWAGELF
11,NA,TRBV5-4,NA,ASSTTGSTEAF
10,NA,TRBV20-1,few,SADGLDTEAF
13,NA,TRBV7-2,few,ASSLFGVPNQPQH
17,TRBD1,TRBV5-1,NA,ASSDGGVHRGATNEKLF